This T cell receptor beta chain stems from a study of blood T cell repertoires in COVID-19. Whole-study context: The analysed material was cDNA or gDNA that came from T cells, B-cell-depleted T cells, or PBMCs.

The CDR3 totals 14 residues. CDR1 MNHEY and CDR2 SMNVEV come from the germline V gene (reference sequence). Only in-frame clones appear in the TCRdb table, and some are missing; sequencing was by immunoSEQ multiplex PCR. The sample yields about 130,000 clones, 75% to 85% seen once. This sequence joins TRBV27 and TRBJ1-1; a possible D gene is TRBD1 (5 bases). The sample was peripheral blood. The receptor comes from a woman between 50 and 59 years old with acute or convalescent COVID-19. CDR3 bases: TGTGCATCCTCCGGGTCAGGGTATATCACTGAAGCTTTCTTT. Translated, it gives CASSGSGYITEAFF.